This TCR beta chain emerged from a study of brain T cells in children with intractable seizures. Repertoires were generated with immunoSEQ multiplex PCR, while TCRdb's copy carries only in-frame clones and drops some. The sample includes approximately 110,000 clones, roughly 94% of them seen just once. The ends were cut back, 3 bases at V and 5 bases at J, with 25 bases in the middle. The CDR3 spans 18 residues. Germline V gives CDR1 SGHAT, CDR2 FQNNGV. This chain uses TRBV11-2 with TRBJ2-5; D is tentatively TRBD1 or TRBD2 (5 bases each). The sample in question was peripheral blood, obtained at surgery. This clonotype was obtained from a boy under three years old with hemimegalencephaly and intractable seizures. Written as DNA, the CDR3 is TGTGCCAGCAGCTTGCCCTGGGCCGGGGCGGCCATTGGGGAGACCCAGTACTTC. Its protein product is CASSLPWAGAAIGETQYF.